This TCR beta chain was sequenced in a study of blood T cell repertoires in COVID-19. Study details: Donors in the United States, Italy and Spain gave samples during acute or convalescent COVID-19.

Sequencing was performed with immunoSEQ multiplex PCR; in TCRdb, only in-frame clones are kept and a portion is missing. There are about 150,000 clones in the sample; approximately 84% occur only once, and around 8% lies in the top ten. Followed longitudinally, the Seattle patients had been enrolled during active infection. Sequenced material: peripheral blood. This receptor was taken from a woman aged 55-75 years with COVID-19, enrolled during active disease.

The CDR3 loop is CASSESSPGISTGELFF. The DNA for the CDR3 is TGTGCCAGCAGTGAATCGAGCCCAGGGATAAGCACCGGGGAGCTGTTTTTT. The chain is built from TRBV25-1 and TRBJ2-2, with D possibly being TRBD1 (5 bases). This CDR3 comprises 17 residues. The germline V gene has CDR1 MGHDK and CDR2 SYGVNS. V was cut by 1 base and J by 4 bases, with 16 bases left in between. The full variable domain, its missing parts supplied by reference TRBV25-1 and TRBJ2-2, is EADIYQTPRYLVIGTGKKITLECSQTMGHDKMYWYQQDPGMELHLIHYSYGVNSTEKGDLSSESTVSRIRTEHFPLTLESARPSHTSQYLCASSESSPGISTGELFFGEGSRLTVL.